The 25 T cell receptor beta chains below were found in one sample sequenced in a study of sequential checkpoint blockade in melanoma. This table comes from immunoSEQ multiplex PCR, and its TCRdb copy is limited to in-frame clones, with some not included. The sample records some 40,000 clones, approximately 90% being singletons. Treatment noted: randomized to nivolumab then ipilimumab (arm A) or the reverse (arm B). The specimen was CD8+ T cells sorted from blood (inferred from file names), collected from a patient given nivolumab and ipilimumab in sequence. These receptors originate from a human donor with melanoma.

This chain joins TRBV6-1 and TRBJ2-1; D is undetermined. The V end lost 11 bases, the J end lost 6 bases, and 11 bases lay between the germline ends. This CDR3 is 11 amino acids long. Germline CDR1 reads MNHNS; CDR2 reads SASEGT. This CDR3 reads CAGREFNEQFF. Written as DNA, the CDR3 is TGTGCCGGTCGAGAGTTCAATGAGCAGTTCTTC.

A single count supports this clone. The chain is built from TRBV27 and TRBJ2-2; D call uncertain. CDR1 MNHEY and CDR2 SMNVEV come from the germline V gene (reference sequence). The CDR3 is 16 residues long. V was shortened by 5 bases and J by 3 bases, with 16 bases between the two germline ends. CDR3: CASSMLVALHTGELFF. The CDR3 bases are TGTGCCAGCAGTATGCTCGTGGCCTTACACACCGGGGAGCTGTTTTTT.

This sequence joins TRBV30 and TRBJ1-1; a possible D gene is TRBD1 (5 bases). This CDR3 spans 13 amino acids. Germline CDR1 is GTSNPN and CDR2 is SVGIG (reference sequence). V was cut by 4 bases and J by 0 bases, with 9 bases left in between. The CDR3 spells CAWNGGMNTEAFF. CDR3 DNA: TGTGCCTGGAACGGGGGGATGAACACTGAAGCTTTCTTT.

J is TRBJ2-7 and V is TRBV18, with 8 bases that match TRBD1. There are 15 residues in the CDR3. V was clipped by 6 bases and J by 1 base; unmatched bases: 8. Germline V gene sequence: CDR1 KGHSH, CDR2 LQKENI. The DNA of the CDR3 is TGTGCCAGCTCCCACGGACAGGGTGGTTCCTACGAGCAGTACGTC. Translating it yields CASSHGQGGSYEQYV.

The sample holds a few counts of this clone. CDR3 sequence (DNA): TGTGCCAGCAGCTTTTTCGCTAGCGAAAATGAGCAGTTCTTC. This encodes CASSFFASENEQFF. The chain joins TRBV7-2 to TRBJ2-1; D perhaps matches TRBD2 (6 bases). V shed 3 bases and J shed 7 bases, with 13 bases lying between them. The CDR3 totals 14 residues. Germline CDR1 reads SGHTA; CDR2 reads FQGNSA.

This clone appeared a single time. The rearrangement uses TRBV5-4 and TRBJ2-5; D is perhaps TRBD2 (6 bases). The J call is uncertain, as TRBJ2-7 better fits the DNA end. Germline CDR1 SGHNT, CDR2 YYREEE (reference sequence). The CDR3 sequence is 13 residues long. The CDR3 loop is CASRDSGAYEQYF. The CDR3 bases are TGTGCCTCTCGGGATAGCGGAGCTTACGAGCAGTACTTC.

CDR3 loop: CASSFNNSPLHF. The CDR3 coding sequence is TGTGCCAGTAGTTTTAATAATTCACCCCTCCACTTT. V gene TRBV19 combines with J gene TRBJ1-6; D is ambiguous. The CDR3 is 12 residues long. V shed 5 bases and J shed 5 bases, with 4 bases lying between them. Germline V CDR1 and CDR2: LNHDA, SQIVND (reference sequence).

This chain connects TRBV29-1 to TRBJ2-1; D possibly corresponds to TRBD1 (8 bases). With 4 bases removed from V and 2 bases from J, the gap between germline ends came to 18 bases. Germline V gene lookup returns CDR1 SQVTM and CDR2 ANQGSEA. CDR3 length equals 16 residues. CDR3 amino acids: CSVAGGQASTYNEQFF. The CDR3 nucleotides are TGCAGCGTTGCGGGGGGACAGGCGTCAACCTACAATGAGCAGTTCTTC.

J is TRBJ2-1 and V is TRBV9; no clear D gene. The CDR3 contains 13 residues. Trimming left V 2 bases short and J 7 bases short, with 10 bases between. Germline CDR1 is SGDLS and CDR2 is YYNGEE. CDR3 sequence reads: CASSVYMVNEQFF. The CDR3 DNA reads as TGTGCCAGCAGCGTCTATATGGTAAATGAGCAGTTCTTC.

V gene TRBV27 combines with J gene TRBJ2-7, with 8 nucleotides matching TRBD1. V was clipped by 3 bases and J by 5 bases; unmatched bases: 9. CDR3 size: 15 residues. Per germline, CDR1 MNHEY and CDR2 SMNVEV (reference sequence). Here the CDR3 reads CASSFGQGYYHEQYF. CDR3 in DNA: TGTGCCAGCAGTTTTGGACAGGGTTATTACCACGAGCAGTACTTC.

The chain carries TRBV28 and TRBJ2-1; 10 positions agree with TRBD2. Germline-derived CDR1 and CDR2 are MDHEN and SYDVKM. Trimming at V came to 6 bases and at J to 4 bases, leaving 6 bases not matched to a gene. CDR3 size: 15 residues. The CDR3 sequence: CASSAGTSAYNEQFF. The CDR3 bases are TGTGCCAGCAGCGCCGGGACTAGCGCGTACAATGAGCAGTTCTTC.

The J gene is TRBJ2-1, the V gene TRBV14; TRBD2 agrees at 8 bases. Germline lookup yields CDR1 SGHDN and CDR2 FVKESK. This CDR3 comprises 16 residues. V gave up 1 base and J gave up 8 bases; unmatched junction bases: 10. The DNA for the CDR3 is TGTGCCAGCAGCCAAGTCGGCGGGAGGCTAATGGATGAGCAGTTCTTC. Translation: CASSQVGGRLMDEQFF.

The rearrangement joins TRBV7-9 to TRBJ1-5; 8 bases line up with TRBD1. The V gene's germline CDR1 is SEHNR and CDR2 FQNEAQ (reference sequence). This CDR3 has 17 amino acids. After removal of 0 bases from V and 6 bases from J, the junction contained 10 bases not matched to a gene. The CDR3 loop is CASSLAADRGRGQPQHF. The CDR3, as DNA: TGTGCCAGCAGCTTAGCCGCAGACAGGGGAAGGGGTCAGCCCCAGCATTTT.

The V and J genes are TRBV14 and TRBJ2-3; 8 nucleotides agree with TRBD2. The germline V gene encodes CDR1 SGHDN and CDR2 FVKESK. V was clipped by 1 base and J by 0 bases; unmatched bases: 0. This CDR3 is built from 15 residues. This CDR3 reads CASSQGLASTDTQYF. The CDR3 DNA reads as TGTGCCAGCAGCCAAGGACTAGCGAGCACAGATACGCAGTATTTT.

This clone was counted a single time. The rearrangement joins TRBV19 to TRBJ2-1; 14 nucleotides align to TRBD2. Losses at the gene ends were 6 bases for V and 8 bases for J; bases not matched to a gene: 9. CDR1 is LNHDA, CDR2 SQIVND, per germline (reference sequence). The CDR3 consists of 16 residues. DNA of the CDR3: TGTGCCAGTAGCCTCCAGGGGACTAGCGGGAGCGATGAGCAGTTCTTC. Translation gives CASSLQGTSGSDEQFF.

CDR3 sequence: CASSREGQRPNEQFF. The CDR3 DNA is TGTGCCAGCAGCCGAGAAGGTCAGCGCCCTAATGAGCAGTTCTTC. The gene calls are TRBV14 and TRBJ2-1; D not certain. The CDR3 length is 15 residues. CDR1 is SGHDN and CDR2 is FVKESK in the germline V gene. V lost 4 bases, J lost 7 bases, and 17 bases lay in between.

The J gene is TRBJ1-3, the V gene TRBV28; perhaps TRBD1 as D (5 bases). The CDR3 sequence is 19 residues long. Germline V gene sequence: CDR1 MDHEN, CDR2 SYDVKM. V lost 5 bases to trimming and J lost 0 bases, with 23 bases between them. CDR3 DNA sequence: TGTGCCAGCAGTACTCGACAGCTTTCTGAAACCGACTCTGGAAACACCATATATTTT. Protein product: CASSTRQLSETDSGNTIYF.

The chain has TRBV5-1 and TRBJ1-4; D is uncertain. The V gene's germline CDR1 is SGHRS and CDR2 YFSETQ. CDR3 length equals 16 residues. V lost 4 bases and J lost 8, with 21 bases in between. This chain's CDR3 is CASSPGVGNVGEKLFF. In nucleotides, the CDR3 is TGCGCCAGCAGCCCCGGGGTGGGAAACGTAGGCGAAAAACTGTTTTTT.

As to this clone: An end of the junction does not agree with germline; a read error may underlie this. This sequence joins TRBV10-3 and TRBJ2-3, with a possible D match to TRBD2 (5 bases). Germline V gene sequence: CDR1 ENHRY, CDR2 SYGVKD. The CDR3 contains 14 residues. CDR3 in amino acids: CAITEEASTDTQYF. CDR3 coding DNA: TGTGCCATCACTGAGGAGGCGAGCACAGATACGCAGTATTTT.

This chain joins TRBV6-5 and TRBJ1-1; D ambiguous. The CDR3 contains 13 residues. V was clipped by 2 bases and J by 1 base, with 5 bases between them. CDR1 is MNHEY, CDR2 SVGAGI, per germline. In nucleotides, the CDR3 is TGTGCCAGCAGTTACACTGCGAACACTGAAGCTTTCTTT. This sequence encodes CASSYTANTEAFF.

The chain carries TRBV4-1 and TRBJ2-7, with a possible D match to TRBD2 (7 bases). CDR1 is MGHRA and CDR2 is YSYEKL in the germline V gene. Trimming left V 3 bases short and J 5 bases short, with 14 bases between. The CDR3 covers 14 residues. CDR3 in DNA: TGCGCCAGCAGCCAGGGGGGGGGCCGGAACGAGCAGTACTTC. This translates into CASSQGGGRNEQYF.

CDR3 coding DNA: TGTGCCAGCAGCCGAGCGGGGTACGGTTCACCCCTCCACTTT. It encodes CASSRAGYGSPLHF. This chain joins TRBV9 and TRBJ1-6; D gene ambiguous. Trimming took 4 bases from V and 9 from J, leaving 14 bases between them. This CDR3 has 14 residues. The germline CDR1 and CDR2 sequences are SGDLS and YYNGEE.

The V gene is TRBV10-1, the J gene TRBJ2-7; a possible D gene is TRBD1 (5 bases). The germline V gene encodes CDR1 WNHNN and CDR2 SYGVQD (reference sequence). V lost 4 bases and J lost 6, with 13 bases in between. CDR3 length: 13 residues. CDR3 in DNA: TGCGCCAGCAGTGTAAGGCAGGGCGTCGAGCAGTACTTC. Its translation is CASSVRQGVEQYF.

This chain connects TRBV19 to TRBJ1-1, with 7 bases lining up with TRBD1. V shed 0 bases, J shed 4 bases, and the junction held 2 bases outside the gene matches. CDR1 is LNHDA, CDR2 SQIVND, per germline (reference sequence). CDR3 length: 14 amino acids. DNA for the CDR3: TGTGCCAGTAGTATAGATCAGGGGGGCACTGAAGCTTTCTTT. It yields the protein CASSIDQGGTEAFF.

The chain is built from TRBV7-9 and TRBJ2-2; 15 bases are a match to TRBD2. V was clipped by 3 bases and J by 4 bases; unmatched bases: 3. The CDR3 consists of 17 residues. CDR1 and CDR2 (germline): SEHNR, FQNEAQ (reference sequence). The DNA of the CDR3 is TGTGCCAGCAGCTTTACGGGACTAGCGGGGGGCACCGGGGAGCTGTTTTTT. It encodes CASSFTGLAGGTGELFF.